Each of the 25 T cell receptor beta chains below was sequenced from the same sample in a study of blood T cell repertoires in COVID-19. The method was immunoSEQ multiplex PCR; TCRdb's version includes in-frame clones alone and lacks a portion of them. In the table there are some 350,000 clones, approximately 86% of which are singletons. Sequenced sample: peripheral blood. These TCRs come from a human donor in a cohort sampled during active COVID-19.

This sequence joins TRBV11-3 and TRBJ2-3, with D tentatively TRBD2 (6 bases). Germline lookup yields CDR1 SGHNT and CDR2 YENEEA. There are 15 residues in the CDR3. V gave up 3 bases and J gave up 0 bases, with 10 bases separating them. In DNA, the CDR3 is TGTGCCAGCAGCTTGGGGACTCTGAGCACAGATACGCAGTATTTT. It codes for CASSLGTLSTDTQYF.

V gene TRBV28 combines with J gene TRBJ1-1, with TRBD1 matching 8 bases. The V segment lost 6 bases and the J segment 7 bases; nucleotides outside the gene matches: 7. Germline assignment: CDR1 MDHEN and CDR2 SYDVKM. This CDR3 comprises 13 residues. CDR3 DNA: TGTGCCAGCAGGCAACAGGGGGAGAGTGAAGCTTTCTTT. It translates to CASRQQGESEAFF.

In its sample, this clone was seen once. Other DNA sequences in this specimen translate into the identical CDR3. The V and J genes are TRBV3-1 (or the pseudogene TRBV3-2) and TRBJ2-1; 9 bases fit TRBD2. CDR3 length: 15 amino acids. With 1 base clipped from V and 4 bases from J, the junction kept 2 bases outside the gene matches. CDR1 is LGHDT and CDR2 is YNNKEL in the germline V gene (reference sequence). CDR3 amino acids: CASSQAAGGYNEQFF. The CDR3 DNA follows: TGTGCCAGCAGCCAAGCAGCGGGGGGTTACAATGAGCAGTTCTTC.

The count of this clone is one. The CDR3 spells CASSLMASSQQYF. The CDR3 DNA is TGTGCCAGCAGTTTAATGGCCTCGTCGCAGCAGTACTTC. This chain connects TRBV28 to TRBJ2-7; no definite D call. Trimming shortened V by 2 bases and J by 8 bases, and 13 bases separated the two germline ends. In germline, CDR1 is MDHEN, CDR2 SYDVKM. The CDR3 consists of 13 residues.

V usage is TRBV5-4 and J usage is TRBJ2-1; weak D call: TRBD2 (6 bases). Germline V gives CDR1 SGHNT, CDR2 YYREEE (reference sequence). Trimming left V 0 bases short and J 4 bases short, with 11 bases between. This CDR3 contains 15 residues. The CDR3 region is CASSLGGTPYNEQFF. Written as DNA, the CDR3 is TGTGCCAGCAGCTTGGGCGGGACCCCTTACAATGAGCAGTTCTTC.

This chain connects TRBV29-1 to TRBJ2-7, with 8 bases aligning to TRBD2. Trimming cost V 3 bases and J 4 bases; bases outside gene matches: 8. This CDR3 contains 14 residues. Germline V CDR1 and CDR2: SQVTM, ANQGSEA. The CDR3 is CSVDSGGPIYEQYF. CDR3 nucleotide sequence: TGCAGCGTTGACTCGGGAGGGCCAATATACGAGCAGTACTTC.

This rearrangement joins TRBV4-1 to TRBJ2-5; D gene uncertain. The V gene lost 1 base and the J gene lost 2 bases, with 11 bases spanning the gap. This CDR3 has 15 residues. Looked up from germline, CDR1 is MGHRA and CDR2 is YSYEKL. The CDR3 loop reads CASSQGRLNQETQYF. The CDR3 DNA sequence: TGCGCCAGCAGCCAAGGGCGGTTGAATCAAGAGACCCAGTACTTC.

This chain links TRBV27 with TRBJ2-3; the match to TRBD2 covers 7 bases. V shed 7 bases, J shed 4 bases, and the junction held 14 bases outside the gene matches. CDR3 length: 16 residues. Germline lookup yields CDR1 MNHEY and CDR2 SMNVEV (reference sequence). CDR3 protein: CASTDYGGSGADTQYF. CDR3 DNA sequence: TGTGCCAGCACCGATTACGGGGGGTCCGGCGCAGATACGCAGTATTTT.

The V and J genes are TRBV11-2 and TRBJ1-2; 8 nucleotides line up with TRBD1. Trimming took 0 bases from V and 8 from J; bases not matched to a gene: 8. This CDR3 comprises 15 residues. Germline V CDR1 and CDR2: SGHAT, FQNNGV. CDR3 region: CASSLDSGQGGGYTF. Here the CDR3 DNA reads TGTGCCAGCAGCTTAGATTCAGGACAGGGCGGAGGCTACACCTTC.

This clone was found a few times. The chain combines TRBV5-4 with TRBJ2-7; TRBD2 matches 7 bases. Germline CDR1 SGHNT, CDR2 YYREEE (reference sequence). This CDR3 has 13 residues. V was pared by 4 bases and J by 11 bases, with 12 bases of the junction left unmatched. This chain's CDR3 is CASSLRLARQEYF. For the CDR3, the DNA is TGTGCCAGCAGCCTTAGACTAGCTCGCCAGGAGTACTTC.

This sequence joins TRBV27 and TRBJ1-1; 8 nucleotides align to TRBD1. Germline CDR1 and CDR2: MNHEY and SMNVEV (reference sequence). The CDR3 covers 13 residues. Trimming cost V 5 bases and J 4 bases; bases outside gene matches: 3. The CDR3 DNA is TGTGCCAGCAGTGCTACAGGGGGCACTGAAGCTTTCTTT. It yields the protein CASSATGGTEAFF.

This clone showed up just once. The chain recombines TRBV29-1 with TRBJ2-5, with TRBD2 matching over 10 bases. Per germline, CDR1 SQVTM and CDR2 ANQGSEA. With 6 bases clipped from V and 2 bases from J, the junction kept 6 bases outside the gene matches. CDR3 length: 14 residues. The CDR3 bases are TGCAGCGTCGCTAGCGGGGGATCACAAGAGACCCAGTACTTC. Translating it yields CSVASGGSQETQYF.

The chain uses TRBV7-9 and TRBJ1-2, with 12 bases fitting TRBD1. The V gene's germline CDR1 is SEHNR and CDR2 FQNEAQ (reference sequence). V lost 8 bases and J lost 7; bases outside the gene matches: 17. This CDR3 is built from 17 residues. The CDR3 DNA reads as TGTGCCAGCCGGCGGGTGCCGGGACAGGGGGCGGCGAGTGGCTACACCTTC. Translating gives CASRRVPGQGAASGYTF.

The chain uses TRBV19 and TRBJ1-2; D gene uncertain. Germline loops: CDR1 LNHDA, CDR2 SQIVND (reference sequence). Trimming cost V 3 bases and J 3 bases, with 17 bases left between them. The CDR3 consists of 16 residues. CDR3 bases: TGTGCCAGTAGTATGGAACATGAGGGAGGACACTATGGCTACACCTTC. This encodes CASSMEHEGGHYGYTF.

The chain joins TRBV7-2 to TRBJ2-3; D might be TRBD2 (7 bases). Trimming removed 3 bases from V and 5 bases from J, with 15 bases in between. CDR1 is SGHTA, CDR2 FQGNSA, per germline. CDR3 length: 15 amino acids. The CDR3 bases are TGTGCCAGCAGCTTTGGAGGGGGGGCCCGAGATACGCAGTATTTT. Amino acids: CASSFGGGARDTQYF.

The table lists this clone with a count of one. V gene TRBV5-4 combines with J gene TRBJ2-4; TRBD2 agrees at 12 bases. CDR1 and CDR2 from the germline V gene are SGHNT and YYREEE (reference sequence). The CDR3 runs 19 residues. V lost 3 bases and J lost 1; bases outside the gene matches: 11. The CDR3 DNA reads TGTGCCAGCAGCTCCATTTCGACTAGCGGGAGAGATGCCAAAAACATTCAGTACTTC. Translating gives CASSSISTSGRDAKNIQYF.

The rearrangement uses TRBV29-1 and TRBJ2-7; D ambiguous. Germline CDR1 and CDR2: SQVTM and ANQGSEA. The germline V and J ends were trimmed by 0 bases and 0 bases, with 3 bases remaining between them. This CDR3 is built from 12 residues. CDR3 sequence: CSVEDFSYEQYF. The CDR3 nucleotides are TGCAGCGTTGAAGACTTCTCCTACGAGCAGTACTTC.

V is TRBV6-5 and J is TRBJ2-1, with 10 bases that match TRBD1. This CDR3 region has 15 residues. Trimming took 4 bases from V and 4 from J; bases not matched to a gene: 4. The germline CDR1 and CDR2 sequences are MNHEY and SVGAGI. CDR3 coding DNA: TGTGCCAGCAGTTTAAGGACAGGGGGATACAATGAGCAGTTCTTC. Encoded protein: CASSLRTGGYNEQFF.

The chain couples TRBV6-6 to TRBJ1-4; D might be TRBD1 (5 bases). The germline CDR1 and CDR2 sequences are MNHNY and SVGAGI (reference sequence). V lost 5 bases, J lost 5 bases, and 12 bases lay in between. There are 14 residues in the CDR3. CDR3 in DNA: TGTGCCAGCAGTCTGCCGGGGGGGAATGAAAAACTGTTTTTT. Amino acid sequence: CASSLPGGNEKLFF.

The chain joins TRBV2 to TRBJ2-6; D call uncertain. Trimming stripped 4 bases from V and 1 base from J, with 11 bases between. CDR3 size: 16 residues. The germline gives CDR1 SNHLY, CDR2 FYNNEI. The DNA of the CDR3 is TGTGCCAGCAGTGGGGCAGCCTCGTCTGGGGCCAACGTCCTGACTTTC. Translating gives CASSGAASSGANVLTF.

This chain joins TRBV11-2 and TRBJ1-2; possible D gene TRBD1, 5 bases. The CDR3 length is 15 residues. V was trimmed by 1 base and J by 5 bases, leaving 14 bases between them. Per germline, CDR1 SGHAT and CDR2 FQNNGV. In nucleotides, the CDR3 is TGTGCCAGCAGCTTAGTAGGGGATGATCGATATGGCTACACCTTC. Protein product: CASSLVGDDRYGYTF.

The chain recombines TRBV21-1 with TRBJ2-3; the D call in the table, TRBD2, was not verified against the DNA. TRBV21-1 has pseudogene status. CDR3 length equals 14 residues. The CDR3 bases are TGTGCCAGCAGCAAATCGGGGATCGTGGATACGCAGTATTTT. Its translation: CASSKSGIVDTQYF.

The genes are TRBV18 and TRBJ2-4, with TRBD1 matching over 7 bases. CDR1 and CDR2 from the germline V gene are KGHSH and LQKENI. V gave up 5 bases and J gave up 0 bases; unmatched junction bases: 7. The CDR3 has 16 residues. The CDR3 region has the DNA TGTGCCAGCTCAACTGGGACAGCAATAGCCAAAAACATTCAGTACTTC. It is translated as CASSTGTAIAKNIQYF.

The chain employs TRBV4-2 and TRBJ1-4; 7 bases line up with TRBD1. With 0 bases clipped from V and 5 bases from J, the junction kept 6 bases outside the gene matches. Looked up from germline, CDR1 is LGHNA and CDR2 is YNFKEQ. The CDR3 consists of 16 residues. The CDR3 DNA is TGTGCCAGCAGCCAAGACCCGGACAGGTTGAATGAAAAACTGTTTTTT. Its translation is CASSQDPDRLNEKLFF.

CDR3 sequence reads: CAIRKDSAEPGELFF. CDR3 sequence (DNA): TGTGCCATCAGAAAGGACAGCGCAGAACCCGGGGAGCTGTTTTTT. The chain couples TRBV10-3 to TRBJ2-2; the D gene is possibly TRBD1 (6 bases). There are 15 residues in the CDR3. Trimming stripped 6 bases from V and 6 bases from J, with 17 bases between. Germline V CDR1 and CDR2: ENHRY, SYGVKD.